Reported below is one T cell receptor (beta chain). Using immunoSEQ multiplex PCR, the repertoire was profiled, and TCRdb retains in-frame clones only, with some absent. Of approximately 300,000 clones in the sample, around 89% were seen once. The CDR3 loop spans 12 amino acids. CDR1 is MNHEY, CDR2 SVGAGI, per germline. The V gene lost 7 bases and the J gene lost 11 bases, with 17 bases spanning the gap. This sample was included in a study of blood T cell repertoires in COVID-19. About the research overall: Sites across the United States, Italy and Spain contributed samples from acute and convalescent COVID-19.

Sequenced material: PBMCs or T cells enriched from blood (not recorded which). The receptor was derived from a woman aged 18-29 years with acute COVID-19. The J gene is TRBJ1-1, the V gene TRBV6-5, with a tentative D call TRBD1 (5 bases). CDR3 DNA: TGTGCCAGCAAAGCGGGGGACGGCCGGGCTTTCTTT. This encodes CASKAGDGRAFF.